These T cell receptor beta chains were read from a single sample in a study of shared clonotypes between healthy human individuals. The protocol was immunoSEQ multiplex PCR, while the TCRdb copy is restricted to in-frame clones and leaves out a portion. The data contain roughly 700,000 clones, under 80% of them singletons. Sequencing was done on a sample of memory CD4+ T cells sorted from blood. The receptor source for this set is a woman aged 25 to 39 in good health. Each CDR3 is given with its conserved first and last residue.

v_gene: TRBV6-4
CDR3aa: CARRQGNQPQHF

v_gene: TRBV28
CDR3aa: CASSLWTSGSDEQYF

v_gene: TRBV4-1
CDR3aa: CASSQMGLAEQYF

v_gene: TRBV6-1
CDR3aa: CASSTGSGLAYEQYF

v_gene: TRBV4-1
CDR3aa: CASSQGRQAGRTDTQYF

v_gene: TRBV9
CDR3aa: CASSRGTGMTEAFF

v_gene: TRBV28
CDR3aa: CASSLWQQGTDTQYF

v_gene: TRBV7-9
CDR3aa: CASSPRRGSWDEQFF

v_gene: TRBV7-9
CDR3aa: CASSSGDYGYTF

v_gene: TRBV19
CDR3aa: CASKSAGPQKQPQHF

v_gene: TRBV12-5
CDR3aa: CASGLGQGEYF

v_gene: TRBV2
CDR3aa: CASSADTEYGYTF

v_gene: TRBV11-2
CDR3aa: CASSSNSLAGGNIQYF

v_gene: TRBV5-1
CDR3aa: CASSSPGTGRYEQYF

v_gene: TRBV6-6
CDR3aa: CASSPVGTNYNEQFF

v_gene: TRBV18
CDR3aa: CASSPFGTSGVTGELFF

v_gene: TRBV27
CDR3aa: CASSPSGTGAWKQYF

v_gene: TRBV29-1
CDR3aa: CSVARQGATQYF

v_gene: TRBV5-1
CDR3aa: CASSSDIGRAGAKTQYF

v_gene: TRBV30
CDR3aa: CAWSDSTDTQYF

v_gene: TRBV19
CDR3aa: CASSIGSLSGRLYNEQFF

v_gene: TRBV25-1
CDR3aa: CASSEYTANQPQHF

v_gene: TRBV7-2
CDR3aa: CASSLQGSNYGYTF

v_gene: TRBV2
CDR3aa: CASSSLLQTRGGETQYF

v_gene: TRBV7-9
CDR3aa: CASRPGTANEQFF

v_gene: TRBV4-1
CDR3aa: CASSQEQGTTNEKLFF

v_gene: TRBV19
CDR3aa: CASSTPGLAGEYEQYF

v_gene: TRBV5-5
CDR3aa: CASTPGGRDYEQYF

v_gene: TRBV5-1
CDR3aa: CASSWTDGETQYF

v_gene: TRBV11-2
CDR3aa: CASSSGLRNTIYF

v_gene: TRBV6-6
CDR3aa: CASSLGQGSEKLFF

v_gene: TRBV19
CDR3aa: CASSKDRGARDYGYTF

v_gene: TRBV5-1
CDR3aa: CASSLSQGMRAEAFF

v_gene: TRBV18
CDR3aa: CASSLTSGRGNEQFF

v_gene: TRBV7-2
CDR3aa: CASSLVGLAGDEQYF

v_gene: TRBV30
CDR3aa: CAWSVQGTQPQHF

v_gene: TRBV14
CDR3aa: CASSQNPFSSGIEQFF

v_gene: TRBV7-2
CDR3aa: CASSLVGNQPQHF

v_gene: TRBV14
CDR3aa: CASSRVVTEAFF

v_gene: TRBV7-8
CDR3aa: CASSGSSGRHKEQFF

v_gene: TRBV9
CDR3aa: CASSVERELSYEQYF